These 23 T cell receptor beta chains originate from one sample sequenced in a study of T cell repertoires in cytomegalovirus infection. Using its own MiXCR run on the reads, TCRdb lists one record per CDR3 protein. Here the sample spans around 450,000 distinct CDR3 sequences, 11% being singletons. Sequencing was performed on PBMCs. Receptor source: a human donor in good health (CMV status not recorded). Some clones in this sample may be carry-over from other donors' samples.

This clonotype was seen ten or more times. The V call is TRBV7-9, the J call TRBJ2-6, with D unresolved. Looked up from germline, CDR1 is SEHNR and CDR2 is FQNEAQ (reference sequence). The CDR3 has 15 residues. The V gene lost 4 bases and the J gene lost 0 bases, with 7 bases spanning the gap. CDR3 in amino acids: CASSSHSSGANVLTF. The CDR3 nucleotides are TGTGCCAGCAGCTCCCATAGCTCTGGGGCCAACGTCCTGACTTTC.

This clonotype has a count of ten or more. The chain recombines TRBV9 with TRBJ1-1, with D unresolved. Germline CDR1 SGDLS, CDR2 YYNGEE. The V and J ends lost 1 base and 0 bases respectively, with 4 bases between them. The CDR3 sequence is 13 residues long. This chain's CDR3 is CASSVLMNTEAFF. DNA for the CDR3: TGTGCCAGCAGCGTACTAATGAACACTGAAGCTTTCTTT.

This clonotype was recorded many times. CDR3 residues: CASSSGRIETQYF. DNA of the CDR3: TGTGCCAGTAGTAGCGGGAGGATCGAGACCCAGTACTTC. The chain combines TRBV19 with TRBJ2-5, with TRBD2 matching 8 bases. Germline loops: CDR1 LNHDA, CDR2 SQIVND (reference sequence). The ends lost 4 bases at V and 5 bases at J; junction bases unmatched: 3. The CDR3 sequence is 13 residues long.

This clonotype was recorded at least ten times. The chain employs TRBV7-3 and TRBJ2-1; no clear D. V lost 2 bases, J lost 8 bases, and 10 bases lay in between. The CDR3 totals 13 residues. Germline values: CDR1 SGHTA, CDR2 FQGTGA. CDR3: CASSLGSFDEQFF. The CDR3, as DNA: TGTGCCAGCAGCTTAGGCAGCTTCGATGAGCAGTTCTTC.

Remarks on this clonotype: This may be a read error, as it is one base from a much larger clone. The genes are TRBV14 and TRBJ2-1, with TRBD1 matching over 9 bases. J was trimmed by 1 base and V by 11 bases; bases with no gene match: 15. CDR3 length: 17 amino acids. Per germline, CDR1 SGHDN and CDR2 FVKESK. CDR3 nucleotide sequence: TGTGCCGGCAATCGACCGGGACAGGGTAAATCCTACAATGAGCAGTTCTTC. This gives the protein CAGNRPGQGKSYNEQFF.

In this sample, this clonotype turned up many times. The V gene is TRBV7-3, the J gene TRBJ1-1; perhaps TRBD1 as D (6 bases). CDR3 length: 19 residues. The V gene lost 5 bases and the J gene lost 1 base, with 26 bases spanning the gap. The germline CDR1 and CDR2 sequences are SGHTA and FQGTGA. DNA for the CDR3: TGTGCCAGCAGCGGGACGGGGGGGCCAGTAACCATGGGGAACACTGAAGCTTTCTTT. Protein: CASSGTGGPVTMGNTEAFF. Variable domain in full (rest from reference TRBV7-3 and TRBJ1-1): GAGVSQTPSNKVTEKGKYVELRCDPISGHTALYWYRQSLGQGPEFLIYFQGTGAADDSGLPNDRFFAVRPEGSVSTLKIQRTERGDSAVYLCASSGTGGPVTMGNTEAFFGQGTRLTVV.

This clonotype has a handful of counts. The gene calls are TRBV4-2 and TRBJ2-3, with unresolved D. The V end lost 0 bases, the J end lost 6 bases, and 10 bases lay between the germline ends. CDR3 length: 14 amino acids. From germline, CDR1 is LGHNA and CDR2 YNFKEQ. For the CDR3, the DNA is TGTGCCAGCAGCCAAGACTCCGCCCGGGATACGCAGTATTTT. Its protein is CASSQDSARDTQYF.

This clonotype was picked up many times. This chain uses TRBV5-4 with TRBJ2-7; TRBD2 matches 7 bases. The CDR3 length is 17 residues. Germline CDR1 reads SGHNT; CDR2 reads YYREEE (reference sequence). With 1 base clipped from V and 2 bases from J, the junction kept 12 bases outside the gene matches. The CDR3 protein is CASSLMVGGEGPYEQYF. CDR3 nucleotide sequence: TGTGCCAGCAGCTTGATGGTGGGGGGGGAGGGACCCTACGAGCAGTACTTC. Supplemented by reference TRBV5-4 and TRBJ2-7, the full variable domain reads ETGVTQSPTHLIKTRGQQVTLRCSSQSGHNTVSWYQQALGQGPQFIFQYYREEENGRGNFPPRFSGLQFPNYSSELNVNALELDDSALYLCASSLMVGGEGPYEQYFGPGTRLTVT.

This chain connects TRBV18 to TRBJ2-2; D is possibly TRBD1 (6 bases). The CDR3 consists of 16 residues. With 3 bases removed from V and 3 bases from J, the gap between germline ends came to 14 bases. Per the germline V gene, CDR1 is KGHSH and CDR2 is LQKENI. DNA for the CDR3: TGTGCCAGCTCACCGAATTCGGCAGGGGACACCGGGGAGCTGTTTTTT. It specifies CASSPNSAGDTGELFF.

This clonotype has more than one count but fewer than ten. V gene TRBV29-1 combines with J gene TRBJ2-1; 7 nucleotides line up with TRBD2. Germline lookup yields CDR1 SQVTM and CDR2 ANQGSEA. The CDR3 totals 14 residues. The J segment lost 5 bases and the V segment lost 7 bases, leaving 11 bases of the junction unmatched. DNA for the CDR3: TGCAGCGCCCGGGGAGGGTTGGTAAACAATGAGCAGTTCTTC. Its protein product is CSARGGLVNNEQFF.

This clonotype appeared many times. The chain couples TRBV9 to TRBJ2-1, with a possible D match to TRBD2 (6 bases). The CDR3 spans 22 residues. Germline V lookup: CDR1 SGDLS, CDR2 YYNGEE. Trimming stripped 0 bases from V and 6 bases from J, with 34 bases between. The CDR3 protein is CASSVGTSRPSGAVSGFNEQFF. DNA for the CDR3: TGTGCCAGCAGCGTAGGAACTAGCAGACCCTCGGGAGCAGTTTCAGGCTTCAATGAGCAGTTCTTC.

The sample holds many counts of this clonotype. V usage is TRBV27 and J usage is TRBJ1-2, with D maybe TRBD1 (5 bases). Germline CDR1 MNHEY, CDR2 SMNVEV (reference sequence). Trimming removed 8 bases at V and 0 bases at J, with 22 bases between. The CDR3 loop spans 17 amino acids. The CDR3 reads CASRSHKTRGANYGYTF. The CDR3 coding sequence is TGTGCCAGCCGATCACACAAGACAAGGGGAGCTAACTATGGCTACACCTTC.

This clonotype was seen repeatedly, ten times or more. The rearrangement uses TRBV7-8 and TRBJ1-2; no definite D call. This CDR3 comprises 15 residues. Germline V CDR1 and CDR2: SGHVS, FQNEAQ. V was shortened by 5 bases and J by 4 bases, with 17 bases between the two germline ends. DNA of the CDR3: TGTGCCAGCAGCCCCACCCTGGGCAATTTCTATGGCTACACCTTC. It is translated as CASSPTLGNFYGYTF.

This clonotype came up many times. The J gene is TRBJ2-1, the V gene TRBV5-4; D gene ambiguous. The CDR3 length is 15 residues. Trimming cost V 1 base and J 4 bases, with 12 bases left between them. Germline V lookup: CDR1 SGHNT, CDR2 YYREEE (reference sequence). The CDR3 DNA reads TGTGCCAGCAGCTTGAATTCGGCGGAGTACAATGAGCAGTTCTTC. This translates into CASSLNSAEYNEQFF.

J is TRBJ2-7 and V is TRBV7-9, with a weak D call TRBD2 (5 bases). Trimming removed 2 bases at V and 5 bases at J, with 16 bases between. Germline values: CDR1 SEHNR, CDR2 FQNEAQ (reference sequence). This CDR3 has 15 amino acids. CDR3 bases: TGTGCCAGCAGCTTACGGGGTCTAGAGTGGGACGAGCAGTACTTC. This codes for CASSLRGLEWDEQYF.

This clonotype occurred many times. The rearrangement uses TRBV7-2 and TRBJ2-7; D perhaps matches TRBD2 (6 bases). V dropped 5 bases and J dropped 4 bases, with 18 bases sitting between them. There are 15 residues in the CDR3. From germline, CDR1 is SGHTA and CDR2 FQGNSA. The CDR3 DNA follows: TGTGCCAGCAGCGCTTCCAGAGCGGGCCTTTACGAGCAGTACTTC. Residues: CASSASRAGLYEQYF.

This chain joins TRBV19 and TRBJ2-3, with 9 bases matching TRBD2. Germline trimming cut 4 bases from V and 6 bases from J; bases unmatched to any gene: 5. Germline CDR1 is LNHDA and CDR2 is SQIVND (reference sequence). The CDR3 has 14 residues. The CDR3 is CASSSGGAWDTQYF. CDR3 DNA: TGTGCCAGTAGTAGCGGGGGGGCGTGGGATACGCAGTATTTT.

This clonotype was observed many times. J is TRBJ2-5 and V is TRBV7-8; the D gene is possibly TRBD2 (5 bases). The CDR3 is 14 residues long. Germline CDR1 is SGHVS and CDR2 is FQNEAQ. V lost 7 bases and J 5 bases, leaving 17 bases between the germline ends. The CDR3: CASIPGRGLETQYF. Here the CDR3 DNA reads TGTGCCAGCATCCCAGGACGGGGTTTGGAGACCCAGTACTTC.

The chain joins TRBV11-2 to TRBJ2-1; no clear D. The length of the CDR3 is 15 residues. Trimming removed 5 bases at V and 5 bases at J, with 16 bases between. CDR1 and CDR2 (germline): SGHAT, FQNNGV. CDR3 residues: CASSRAEKANNEQFF. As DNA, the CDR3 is TGTGCCAGCAGCCGTGCGGAGAAAGCCAACAATGAGCAGTTCTTC. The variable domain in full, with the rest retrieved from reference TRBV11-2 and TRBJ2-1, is EAGVAQSPRYKIIEKRQSVAFWCNPISGHATLYWYQQILGQGPKLLIQFQNNGVVDDSQLPKDRFSAERLKGVDSTLKIQPAKLEDSAVYLCASSRAEKANNEQFFGPGTRLTVL.

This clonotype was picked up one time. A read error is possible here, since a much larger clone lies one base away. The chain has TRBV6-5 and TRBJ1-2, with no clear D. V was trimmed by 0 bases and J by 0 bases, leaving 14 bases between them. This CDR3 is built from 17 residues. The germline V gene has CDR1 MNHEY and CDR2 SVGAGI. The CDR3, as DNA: TGTGCCAGCAGTTACTCGAATCATGTAGAACCTAACTATGGCTACACCTTC. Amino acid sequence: CASSYSNHVEPNYGYTF.

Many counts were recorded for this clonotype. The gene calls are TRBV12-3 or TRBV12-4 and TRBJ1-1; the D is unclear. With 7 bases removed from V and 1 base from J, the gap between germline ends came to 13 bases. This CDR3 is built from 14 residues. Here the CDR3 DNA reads TGTGCCAGCACCCGGATGGAGGGGAACACTGAAGCTTTCTTT. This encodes CASTRMEGNTEAFF.

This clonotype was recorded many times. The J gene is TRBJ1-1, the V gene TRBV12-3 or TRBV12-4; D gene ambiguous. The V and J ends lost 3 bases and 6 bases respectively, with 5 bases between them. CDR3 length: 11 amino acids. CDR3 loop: CASSFVAEAFF. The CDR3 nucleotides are TGTGCCAGCAGTTTCGTTGCTGAAGCTTTCTTT.

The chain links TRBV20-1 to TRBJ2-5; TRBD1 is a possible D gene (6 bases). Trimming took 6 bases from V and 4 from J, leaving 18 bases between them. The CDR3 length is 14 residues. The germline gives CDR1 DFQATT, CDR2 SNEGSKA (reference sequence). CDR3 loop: CSARQTGPRETQYF. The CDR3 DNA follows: TGCAGTGCGCGCCAGACAGGTCCCCGAGAGACCCAGTACTTC.